Sequencing of this T cell receptor (beta chain) was carried out in a study of shared clonotypes between healthy human individuals. The length of the CDR3 is 13 residues. CDR1 is MNHEY, CDR2 SMNVEV, per germline (reference sequence). Deletions cut 2 bases from V and 8 bases from J, with 11 bases between. Method: immunoSEQ multiplex PCR; TCRdb's copy keeps in-frame clones and lacks some. Among 980,000 or so clones listed, over 75% were seen once. The rearrangement uses TRBV27 and TRBJ2-3; perhaps TRBD1 as D (6 bases). What was sequenced was memory CD4+ T cells sorted from blood. Documented subset: CD45RA-negative fraction. This TCR was recovered from a man between 18 and 35 years old in good health. In nucleotides, the CDR3 is TGTGCCAGCAGTTTAAATATAGGGGGTACGCAGTATTTT. Its translation is CASSLNIGGTQYF.